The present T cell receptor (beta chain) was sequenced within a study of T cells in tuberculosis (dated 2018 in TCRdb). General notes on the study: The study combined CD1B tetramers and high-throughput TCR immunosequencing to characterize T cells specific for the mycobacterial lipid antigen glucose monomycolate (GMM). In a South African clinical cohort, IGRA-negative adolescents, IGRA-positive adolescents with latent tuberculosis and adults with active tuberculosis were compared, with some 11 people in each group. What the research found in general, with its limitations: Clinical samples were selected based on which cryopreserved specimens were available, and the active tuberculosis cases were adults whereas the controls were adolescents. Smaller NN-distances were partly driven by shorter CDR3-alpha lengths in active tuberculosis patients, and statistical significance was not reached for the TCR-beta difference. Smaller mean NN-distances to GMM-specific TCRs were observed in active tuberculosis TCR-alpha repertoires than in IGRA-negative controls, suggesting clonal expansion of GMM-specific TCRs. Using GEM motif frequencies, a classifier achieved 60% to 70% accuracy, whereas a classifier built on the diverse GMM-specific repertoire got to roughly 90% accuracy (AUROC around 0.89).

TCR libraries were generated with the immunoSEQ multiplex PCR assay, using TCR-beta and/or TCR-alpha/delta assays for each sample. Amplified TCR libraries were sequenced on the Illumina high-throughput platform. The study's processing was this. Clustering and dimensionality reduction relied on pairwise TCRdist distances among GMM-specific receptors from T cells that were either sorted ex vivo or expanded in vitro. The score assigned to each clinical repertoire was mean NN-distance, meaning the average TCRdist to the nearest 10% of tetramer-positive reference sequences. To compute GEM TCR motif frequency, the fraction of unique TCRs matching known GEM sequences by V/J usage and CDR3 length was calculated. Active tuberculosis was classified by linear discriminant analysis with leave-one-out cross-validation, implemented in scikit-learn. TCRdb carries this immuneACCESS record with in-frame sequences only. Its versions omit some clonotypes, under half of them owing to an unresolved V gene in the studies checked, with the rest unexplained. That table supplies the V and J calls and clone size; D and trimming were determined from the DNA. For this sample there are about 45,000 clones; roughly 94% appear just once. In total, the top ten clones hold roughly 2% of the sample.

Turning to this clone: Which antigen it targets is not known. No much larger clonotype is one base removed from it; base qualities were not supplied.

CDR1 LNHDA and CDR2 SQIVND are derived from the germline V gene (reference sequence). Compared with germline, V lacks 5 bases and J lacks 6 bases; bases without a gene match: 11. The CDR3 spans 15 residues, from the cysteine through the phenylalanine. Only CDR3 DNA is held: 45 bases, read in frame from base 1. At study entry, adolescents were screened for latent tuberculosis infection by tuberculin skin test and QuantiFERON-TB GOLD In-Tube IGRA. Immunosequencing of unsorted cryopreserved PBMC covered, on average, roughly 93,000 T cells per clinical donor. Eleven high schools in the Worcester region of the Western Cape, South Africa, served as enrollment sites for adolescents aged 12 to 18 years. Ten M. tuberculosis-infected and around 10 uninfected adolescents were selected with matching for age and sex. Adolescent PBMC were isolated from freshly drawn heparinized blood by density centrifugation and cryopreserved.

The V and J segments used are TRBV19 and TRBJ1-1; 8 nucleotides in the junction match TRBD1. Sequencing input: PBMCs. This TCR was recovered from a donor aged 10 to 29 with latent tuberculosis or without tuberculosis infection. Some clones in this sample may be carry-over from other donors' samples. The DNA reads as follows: TGTGCCAGTAGTCCTTATTTGGACAGGGTCGCTGAAGCTTTCTTT. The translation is CASSPYLDRVAEAFF.